A single sample is the source of the 31 T cell receptor beta chains below, sequenced in a study of blood T cell repertoires in COVID-19. Profiling relied on immunoSEQ multiplex PCR, and the TCRdb table lists in-frame clones only, not all of them. This table holds under 150,000 clones, just over 75% found once. The material sequenced was peripheral blood. The receptor set was obtained from a human donor in a cohort sampled during active COVID-19.

This clone was seen a handful of times. The CDR3 reads CASTPRDTGNEKLFF. CDR3 DNA sequence: TGTGCCAGCACCCCCCGGGACACGGGAAATGAAAAACTGTTTTTT. V gene TRBV6-2 or TRBV6-3 combines with J gene TRBJ1-4; D may be TRBD1 (6 bases). The V gene lost 7 bases and the J gene lost 5 bases, with 17 bases spanning the gap. Germline CDR1 is MNHEY and CDR2 is SVGEGT. The CDR3 is 15 amino acids.

This clone was seen just once. V gene TRBV7-8 combines with J gene TRBJ1-4; D not certain. Germline V gene sequence: CDR1 SGHVS, CDR2 FQNEAQ. Deletions cut 5 bases from V and 6 bases from J, with 16 bases between. The CDR3 loop spans 15 amino acids. The CDR3 protein is CASSPRVALYEKLFF. CDR3 sequence (DNA): TGTGCCAGCAGCCCGCGGGTTGCTCTGTATGAAAAACTGTTTTTT.

The chain combines TRBV18 with TRBJ2-1; 8 positions agree with TRBD2. The CDR3 runs 18 residues. Trimming at V came to 5 bases and at J to 0 bases, leaving 12 bases not matched to a gene. From germline, CDR1 is KGHSH and CDR2 LQKENI. The CDR3 spells CASSTSSSGGSSYNEQFF. The CDR3 DNA is TGTGCCAGCTCAACCAGTTCGAGCGGGGGAAGCTCCTACAATGAGCAGTTCTTC. The full variable domain, its missing parts supplied by reference TRBV18 and TRBJ2-1, is NAGVMQNPRHLVRRRGQEARLRCSPMKGHSHVYWYRQLPEEGLKFMVYLQKENIIDESGMPKERFSAEFPKEGPSILRIQQVVRGDSAAYFCASSTSSSGGSSYNEQFFGPGTRLTVL.

V is TRBV14 and J is TRBJ2-2; D is undetermined. The CDR3 is 14 residues long. Looked up from germline, CDR1 is SGHDN and CDR2 is FVKESK. V was trimmed by 2 bases and J by 2 bases, leaving 6 bases between them. In nucleotides, the CDR3 is TGTGCCAGCAGCCAACTTGTAAACACCGGGGAGCTGTTTTTT. It specifies CASSQLVNTGELFF. Full variable domain (remainder filled in from reference TRBV14 and TRBJ2-2): EAGVTQFPSHSVIEKGQTVTLRCDPISGHDNLYWYRRVMGKEIKFLLHFVKESKQDESGMPNNRFLAERTGGTYSTLKVQPAELEDSGVYFCASSQLVNTGELFFGEGSRLTVL.

The gene calls are TRBV7-8 and TRBJ2-6, with 10 nucleotides matching TRBD1. Unmatched junction bases numbered 1, after V lost 2 bases and J lost 0 bases. Germline values: CDR1 SGHVS, CDR2 FQNEAQ. This CDR3 region has 17 residues. The CDR3 is CASSLRTGGSGANVLTF. In DNA form, the CDR3 reads TGTGCCAGCAGCTTAAGGACAGGGGGCTCTGGGGCCAACGTCCTGACTTTC.

This clone has a single count. The V gene is TRBV4-1, the J gene TRBJ2-5; D gene uncertain. Per germline, CDR1 MGHRA and CDR2 YSYEKL. V lost 0 bases to trimming and J lost 4 bases, with 6 bases between them. The CDR3 is 13 amino acids. CDR3 nucleotide sequence: TGCGCCAGCAGCCAAGAAATGAGAGAGACCCAGTACTTC. Protein: CASSQEMRETQYF.

This rearrangement joins TRBV6-1 to TRBJ2-5; 11 bases fit TRBD1. J was trimmed by 0 bases and V by 2 bases; bases with no gene match: 2. CDR3 length: 16 residues. Germline V gives CDR1 MNHNS, CDR2 SASEGT. The CDR3 DNA sequence: TGTGCCAGCAGTGAAAGGACAGGGGGCTACCAAGAGACCCAGTACTTC. Translating gives CASSERTGGYQETQYF.

The chain has TRBV10-1 and TRBJ2-7; TRBD1 matches 9 bases. The CDR3 extends over 14 amino acids. J gave up 0 bases and V 6 bases, and 3 bases lay outside the gene matches. Germline V CDR1 and CDR2: WNHNN, SYGVQD (reference sequence). This CDR3 is CASSGQGSSYEQYF. In DNA form, the CDR3 reads TGCGCCAGCAGCGGACAGGGGAGCTCCTACGAGCAGTACTTC.

As regards this clone: One end of the junction fails to match germline, which may point to a read error. CDR3 sequence: CATSTIRDNRFEAFF. The CDR3 DNA is TGTGCCACCAGCACGATTCGGGACAACCGGTTTGAAGCTTTCTTT. The V and J genes are TRBV5-5 and TRBJ1-1; maybe TRBD1 (6 bases). The CDR3 is made up of 15 amino acids. The germline CDR1 and CDR2 sequences are SGHKS and YYEKEE (reference sequence).

The chain carries TRBV6-4 and TRBJ2-5; D gene uncertain. The CDR3 length is 13 residues. The germline gives CDR1 MRHNA, CDR2 SNTAGT. Trimming took off 4 bases at V and 4 bases at J, with 10 bases between the two ends. CDR3 region: CASSVERGETQYF. CDR3 nucleotide sequence: TGTGCCAGCAGTGTTGAGCGAGGAGAGACCCAGTACTTC.

This clone was seen ten or more times. The chain carries TRBV9 and TRBJ2-1; 7 positions match TRBD1. V was pared by 4 bases and J by 6 bases, with 7 bases of the junction left unmatched. CDR3 length: 14 amino acids. Germline-derived CDR1 and CDR2 are SGDLS and YYNGEE. CDR3 DNA sequence: TGTGCCAGCAGCACGACAGGGTGGGTCAATGAGCAGTTCTTC. Residues: CASSTTGWVNEQFF.

The chain joins TRBV6-6 to TRBJ2-2; D is undetermined. This CDR3 is built from 12 residues. V was pared by 4 bases and J by 5 bases, with 5 bases between. In germline, CDR1 is MNHNY, CDR2 SVGAGI (reference sequence). CDR3 nucleotide sequence: TGTGCCAGCAGTTTCCGGACCGGGGAGCTGTTTTTT. Amino acids: CASSFRTGELFF.

The rearrangement uses TRBV6-2 or TRBV6-3 and TRBJ1-4, with TRBD1 as a possible D gene (6 bases). The ends were cut back, 5 bases at V and 8 bases at J, with 15 bases in the middle. Germline CDR1 and CDR2: MNHEY and SVGEGT. This CDR3 spans 14 amino acids. This CDR3 reads CASSAQGLSEKLFF. CDR3 in DNA: TGTGCCAGCAGTGCTCAGGGGTTGAGCGAAAAACTGTTTTTT.

The chain links TRBV11-2 to TRBJ1-1, with 8 bases fitting TRBD1. From germline, CDR1 is SGHAT and CDR2 FQNNGV. CDR3 length: 13 residues. With 5 bases clipped from V and 4 bases from J, the junction kept 3 bases outside the gene matches. The CDR3 loop is CASSPRGPTEAFF. The CDR3 DNA is TGTGCCAGCAGCCCCAGGGGGCCCACTGAAGCTTTCTTT.

V gene TRBV15 combines with J gene TRBJ2-4; 12 bases agree with TRBD2. Looked up from germline, CDR1 is LNHNV and CDR2 is YYDKDF (reference sequence). The V and J ends lost 1 base and 2 bases, in that order; junction bases with no gene match: 3. This CDR3 has 17 residues. The chain's CDR3 is CATSRVLAGGPKNIQYF. The CDR3 DNA sequence: TGTGCCACCAGCAGAGTCCTAGCGGGGGGGCCCAAAAACATTCAGTACTTC.

This chain links TRBV12-3 or TRBV12-4 with TRBJ1-2; D gene uncertain. Deletions cut 3 bases from V and 5 bases from J, with 7 bases between. The CDR3 covers 12 residues. The CDR3: CASSFGGYGYTF. The CDR3 coding sequence is TGTGCCAGCAGTTTTGGCGGGTATGGCTACACCTTC.

The chain couples TRBV19 to TRBJ2-3; 10 bases are a match to TRBD2. Germline-derived CDR1 and CDR2 are LNHDA and SQIVND (reference sequence). The J segment lost 2 bases and the V segment lost 5 bases, leaving 7 bases of the junction unmatched. The CDR3 totals 16 residues. CDR3 coding DNA: TGTGCCAGTAGTTTTAGCGGGGGGCTCTACACAGATACGCAGTATTTT. It encodes CASSFSGGLYTDTQYF.

V usage is TRBV3-1 (or the pseudogene TRBV3-2) and J usage is TRBJ1-1, with D maybe TRBD1 (6 bases). CDR3 length: 15 residues. Trimming shortened V by 3 bases and J by 1 base, and 12 bases separated the two germline ends. Looked up from germline, CDR1 is LGHDT and CDR2 is YNNKEL (reference sequence). The CDR3 region is CASSHLDRQNTEAFF. CDR3 coding DNA: TGTGCCAGCAGCCACCTTGACAGGCAGAACACTGAAGCTTTCTTT.

This chain uses TRBV24-1 with TRBJ2-5; D is possibly TRBD2 (7 bases). Deletions cut 5 bases from V and 5 bases from J, with 23 bases between. This CDR3 is built from 17 residues. CDR1 is KGHDR and CDR2 is SFDVKD in the germline V gene. The CDR3 DNA is TGTGCCACCAGTGGCCGATCGAGGGGGGGCCTTGAGGAGACCCAGTACTTC. Translated: CATSGRSRGGLEETQYF.

This clone has only a few counts. The chain joins TRBV2 to TRBJ1-1; D is uncertain. Germline V gives CDR1 SNHLY, CDR2 FYNNEI. The CDR3 is 11 amino acids. With 4 bases removed from V and 9 bases from J, the gap between germline ends came to 9 bases. CDR3: CASSVEQKAFF. The CDR3 coding sequence is TGTGCCAGCAGTGTTGAACAGAAAGCTTTCTTT.

V usage is TRBV29-1 and J usage is TRBJ1-1, with 7 positions matching TRBD1. CDR1 and CDR2 (germline): SQVTM, ANQGSEA. The junction had 5 bases not matched to a gene; V was cut back by 6 bases and J by 1 base. The CDR3 totals 13 residues. CDR3 nucleotide sequence: TGCAGCGTACACAGGGGAGGGAACACTGAAGCTTTCTTT. Residues: CSVHRGGNTEAFF.

The J gene is TRBJ1-1, the V gene TRBV3-1 (or the pseudogene TRBV3-2); 7 positions match TRBD1. Germline lookup yields CDR1 LGHDT and CDR2 YNNKEL (reference sequence). The junction had 5 bases not matched to a gene; V was cut back by 6 bases and J by 4 bases. The CDR3 has 13 amino acids. DNA for the CDR3: TGTGCCAGCAGGTACAGGGGAGCCACTGAAGCTTTCTTT. It yields the protein CASRYRGATEAFF.

J is TRBJ1-5 and V is TRBV19, with TRBD1 matching 7 bases. Trimming at V came to 3 bases and at J to 0 bases, leaving 14 bases not matched to a gene. Per the germline V gene, CDR1 is LNHDA and CDR2 is SQIVND (reference sequence). The CDR3 length is 19 residues. The CDR3 loop is CASSIDGTAMPYSNQPQHF. The DNA of the CDR3 is TGTGCCAGTAGTATTGACGGGACAGCAATGCCTTATAGCAATCAGCCCCAGCATTTT.

The CDR3 DNA sequence: TGTGCCAGCAGCTTAGCCCGGCGGCGGGGGGCTTACCAAGAGACCCAGTACTTC. Translating it yields CASSLARRRGAYQETQYF. The chain has TRBV11-2 and TRBJ2-5; TRBD2 agrees at 8 bases. Germline assignment: CDR1 SGHAT and CDR2 FQNNGV. Germline trimming cut 1 base from V and 0 bases from J; bases unmatched to any gene: 10. This CDR3 contains 18 residues.

A single count supports this clone. This chain joins TRBV30 and TRBJ1-5; 8 nucleotides match TRBD1. The germline V gene encodes CDR1 GTSNPN and CDR2 SVGIG (reference sequence). After removal of 3 bases from V and 3 bases from J, the junction contained 1 base not matched to a gene. The CDR3 spans 13 residues. The CDR3, as DNA: TGTGCCTGGAGGGGACAGGTCAATCAGCCCCAGCATTTT. Translation gives CAWRGQVNQPQHF.

The chain links TRBV27 to TRBJ1-3; the D is unclear. Germline CDR1 and CDR2: MNHEY and SMNVEV (reference sequence). The CDR3 is 14 residues long. The V end lost 5 bases, the J end lost 0 bases, and 8 bases lay between the germline ends. The CDR3 loop reads CASSPGVSGNTIYF. The DNA for the CDR3 is TGTGCCAGCAGTCCCGGGGTCTCTGGAAACACCATATATTTT.

CDR3 in DNA: TGCGCCAGCAGCTACCGACAGGGTGAGCAGTTCTTC. This codes for CASSYRQGEQFF. This rearrangement joins TRBV5-1 to TRBJ2-1, with 7 bases matching TRBD1. Germline CDR1 SGHRS, CDR2 YFSETQ. The CDR3 runs 12 residues. J lost 9 bases, V lost 3 bases, and 3 bases had no gene match. Complete variable domain (other parts from reference TRBV5-1 and TRBJ2-1): KAGVTQTPRYLIKTRGQQVTLSCSPISGHRSVSWYQQTPGQGLQFLFEYFSETQRNKGNFPGRFSGRQFSNSRSEMNVSTLELGDSALYLCASSYRQGEQFFGPGTRLTVL.

This chain connects TRBV2 to TRBJ2-2; D is possibly TRBD2 (5 bases). V lost 5 bases and J 7 bases, leaving 17 bases between the germline ends. Germline V lookup: CDR1 SNHLY, CDR2 FYNNEI. The CDR3 length is 15 residues. The CDR3 sequence is CASSLTLGRGGELFF. Written as DNA, the CDR3 is TGTGCCAGCAGTCTAACCCTCGGACGGGGCGGGGAGCTGTTTTTT.

This CDR3 reads CAISGIGGNSPLHF. The CDR3, as DNA: TGTGCCATCAGTGGGATAGGGGGTAACTCACCCCTCCACTTT. The chain employs TRBV10-3 and TRBJ1-6, with TRBD1 as a possible D gene (6 bases). The V gene lost 4 bases and the J gene lost 10 bases, with 14 bases spanning the gap. Germline V gene data show CDR1 as ENHRY and CDR2 as SYGVKD. This CDR3 is 14 amino acids long.

The chain couples TRBV19 to TRBJ1-3; D remains unclear. The ends were cut back, 4 bases at V and 0 bases at J, with 10 bases in the middle. This CDR3 is 15 amino acids long. The V gene's germline CDR1 is LNHDA and CDR2 SQIVND (reference sequence). The CDR3 region is CASSTRRFSGNTIYF. The CDR3 nucleotides read TGTGCCAGTAGTACCAGGAGGTTCTCTGGAAACACCATATATTTT.

The chain employs TRBV27 and TRBJ1-1; D may be TRBD1 (5 bases). Trimming took 3 bases from V and 0 from J, leaving 20 bases between them. The length of the CDR3 is 18 residues. Germline CDR1 reads MNHEY; CDR2 reads SMNVEV (reference sequence). The DNA of the CDR3 is TGTGCCAGCAGTTTTCTACGGAGGGGCCGTCCCTTGAACACTGAAGCTTTCTTT. Translation gives CASSFLRRGRPLNTEAFF.